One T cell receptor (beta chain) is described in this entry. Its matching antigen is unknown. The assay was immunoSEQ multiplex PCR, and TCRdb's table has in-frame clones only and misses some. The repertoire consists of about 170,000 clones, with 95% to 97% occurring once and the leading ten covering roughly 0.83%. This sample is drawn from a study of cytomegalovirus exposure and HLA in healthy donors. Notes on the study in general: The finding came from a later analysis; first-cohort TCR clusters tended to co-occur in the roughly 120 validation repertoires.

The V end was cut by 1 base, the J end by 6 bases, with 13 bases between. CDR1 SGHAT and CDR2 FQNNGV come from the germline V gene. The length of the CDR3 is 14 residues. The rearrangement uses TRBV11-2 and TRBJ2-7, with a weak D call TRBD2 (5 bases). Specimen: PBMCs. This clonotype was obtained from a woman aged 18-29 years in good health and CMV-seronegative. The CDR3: CASSLGDSRGEQYF. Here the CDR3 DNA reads TGTGCCAGCAGCTTAGGTGATAGCCGGGGCGAGCAGTACTTC.